This TCR beta chain came from a study of T cells after posttransplantation cyclophosphamide. This clone occurred many times. The antigen remains unidentified. Peripheral blood was collected from the related graft donor on the marrow donation day. V trimming: 0 bases; J trimming: 5 bases; junction bases outside the gene matches: 19. Germline assignment: CDR1 SGHTS and CDR2 YDEGEE. CDR3 length: 19 amino acids. Repertoires were generated with immunoSEQ multiplex PCR, while TCRdb's copy carries only in-frame clones and drops some. The sample presents 37,000 or so clones, none singletons. Study-wide findings and caveats: Blood and skin or GI T cell repertoires showed limited TRB overlap. Donor-recipient repertoire similarity was low at 1-2 months, rising over year one. Recipient CMV seropositivity and CMV reactivation strongly tracked TRB clonality.

The clonotype was recovered from a man younger than 40 in good health and a related stem cell transplant donor. This rearrangement joins TRBV5-8 to TRBJ2-7, with 8 bases matching TRBD2. The sequenced material came from PBMCs. The CDR3 protein is CASSLGLLRTSPAWDEQYF. The CDR3, as DNA: TGTGCCAGCAGCTTGGGCCTACTGAGGACTAGCCCGGCTTGGGACGAGCAGTACTTC.